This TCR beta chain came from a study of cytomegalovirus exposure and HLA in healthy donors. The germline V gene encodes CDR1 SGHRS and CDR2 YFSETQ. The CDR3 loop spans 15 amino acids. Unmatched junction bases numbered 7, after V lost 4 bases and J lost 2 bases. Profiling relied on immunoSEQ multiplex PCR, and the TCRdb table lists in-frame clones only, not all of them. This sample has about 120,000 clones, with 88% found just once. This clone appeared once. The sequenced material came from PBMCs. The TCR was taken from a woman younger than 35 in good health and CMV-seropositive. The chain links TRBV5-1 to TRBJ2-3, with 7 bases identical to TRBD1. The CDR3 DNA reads TGCGCCAGCAGCCAGACAGGGTTTGTCACAGATACGCAGTATTTT. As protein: CASSQTGFVTDTQYF.